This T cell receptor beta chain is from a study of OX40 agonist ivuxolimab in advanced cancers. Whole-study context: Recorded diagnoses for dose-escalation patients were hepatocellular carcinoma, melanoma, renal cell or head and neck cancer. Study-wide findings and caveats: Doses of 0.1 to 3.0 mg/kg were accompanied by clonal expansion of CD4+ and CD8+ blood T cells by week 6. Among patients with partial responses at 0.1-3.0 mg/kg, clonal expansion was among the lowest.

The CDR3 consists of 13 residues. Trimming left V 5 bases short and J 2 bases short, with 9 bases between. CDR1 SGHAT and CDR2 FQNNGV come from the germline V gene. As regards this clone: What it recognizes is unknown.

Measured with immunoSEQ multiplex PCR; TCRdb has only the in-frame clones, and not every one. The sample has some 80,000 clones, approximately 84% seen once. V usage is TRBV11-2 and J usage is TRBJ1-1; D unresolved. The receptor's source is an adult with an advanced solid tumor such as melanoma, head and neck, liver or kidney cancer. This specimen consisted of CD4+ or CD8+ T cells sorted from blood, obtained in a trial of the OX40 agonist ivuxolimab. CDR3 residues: CASSATVNTEAFF. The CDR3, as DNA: TGTGCCAGCAGCGCCACCGTAAACACTGAAGCTTTCTTT.